This T cell receptor beta chain was sequenced in a study of post-analysis software for immune sequencing data. In the study overall: The courses of disease that were included comprised relapsing-remitting, secondary progressive and progressive-relapsing multiple sclerosis.

V was shortened by 1 base and J by 4 bases, with 10 bases between the two germline ends. This CDR3 is built from 13 residues. Germline V gene data show CDR1 as SQVTM and CDR2 as ANQGSEA. Unique molecular identifiers were present in the TCR beta cDNA libraries. Input of roughly 0.95 to 10 million T cells yielded 500,000 to 550,000 cDNA molecules. MiXCR, applied by TCRdb to the PCR reads, yields one record per CDR3 protein. This table holds about half a million distinct CDR3 sequences, roughly 46% found once. Overall study results and limits: Samples from a shared batch, those prepared together, strongly co-clustered by F measure. Multiple sclerosis was associated with a significant reduction in normalized Chao1 diversity relative to controls. TRBV5-6, TRBV5-1 and TRBV20-1 were among 4 or 5 TRBV segments more frequent in patients than controls.

A remark on this clonotype: Its cognate antigen is unknown.

The chain uses TRBV29-1 and TRBJ1-2, with a weak D call TRBD1 (6 bases). The sample comprised blood. The source of this sequence is a girl aged 5-17 years with multiple sclerosis. CDR3 DNA sequence: TGCAGCGTTGAAGCCCGGACAGCCTATGGCTACACCTTC. It codes for CSVEARTAYGYTF.